This TCR beta chain emerged from a study of blood T cell repertoires in COVID-19. Study background: Collection of acute and convalescent COVID-19 samples took place in the United States, Italy and Spain.

Assay used: immunoSEQ multiplex PCR; TCRdb lists only in-frame clones, some missing. The sample includes 200,000 to 250,000 clones, 84% of them seen just once. The CDR3 runs 12 residues. Trimming removed 5 bases at V and 3 bases at J, with 8 bases between. V and J are TRBV12-3 or TRBV12-4 and TRBJ2-7; no reliable D call. This TCR was sampled from a man aged 45-60 years with acute or convalescent COVID-19. Sequencing input: peripheral blood. CDR3 coding DNA: TGTGCCAGCAGTCTCATACTCTACGAGCAGTACTTC. Encoded protein: CASSLILYEQYF.